The clone carrying this T cell receptor beta chain was seen once. Its antigen is unknown. This sample is part of a study of T cell responses to AZD1222 COVID-19 vaccine. General study points: Reports say nearly half of spike-specific TCRs go after unmutated variant regions. Most donors were white British and more were female, and clonal diversity was possibly underestimated.

CDR3 size: 12 residues. In germline, CDR1 is MNHEY, CDR2 SVGAGI. V dropped 7 bases and J dropped 3 bases, with 7 bases sitting between them. TCRdb's copy holds only in-frame clones and misses some; the assay was immunoSEQ multiplex PCR. This sample carries roughly 100,000 clones, over 90% of them seen once, and the ten largest clones take less than 6.5%. This sample comprised peripheral blood, obtained on day 0 of AZD1222 vaccination. This receptor was taken from an adult in good health. The chain recombines TRBV6-5 with TRBJ1-3; no firm D call. Here the CDR3 DNA reads TGTGCCAGCATCTCAAGTGGAAACACCATATATTTT. Protein product: CASISSGNTIYF.